Included here is one T cell receptor beta chain sequence, with context. This receptor's antigen is unknown. No qualities accompany the bases; no much larger clone lies one base away. The record originates from a study of shared clonotypes between healthy human individuals (TCRdb year 2020). Turning to the overall study: The cohort comprised a couple of women and three men aged 18 to 49 years. For each donor, CD4 naive and CD4 memory were each given three plates, CD8 naive was given two plates, and CD8 memory was given one plate. Blood TCR repertoires of roughly 5 healthy adults were deeply sequenced to estimate repertoire size and the extent of clonotype sharing between individuals. To increase sequencing depth and limit assay-specific biases, TCR repertoire library preparation and sequencing were carried out by different laboratories using diverse techniques. Per donor, leukapheresis produced somewhere between about 0.94 and 9 billion PBMCs.

The donors were healthy, HIV-negative adults who had no recently reported acute infections or vaccinations. All donors were Caucasian adults living in Nashville, Tennessee, USA. CD4+ T cells were enriched by magnetic negative selection; naive cells were then positively selected on CD45RA, and the negative fraction formed the memory subset. After blood collection by leukapheresis, PBMCs were isolated using Ficoll-Histopaque density gradient centrifugation and then cryopreserved in the vapor phase of liquid nitrogen. Purity and quantity of every magnetically sorted T cell population were checked by analytical flow cytometry. Genomic DNA was isolated from every sorted fraction and measured by UV absorbance on a Nanodrop 2000c. The cysteine opens and the phenylalanine closes a CDR3 of 16 amino acids. Only the CDR3 DNA stays, 48 bases, in frame from base 1. CDR1 and CDR2 were assigned from the germline V gene (reference sequence) as SGHNT and YYREEE. V is shortened by 4 bases, J by 0 bases, and the region joining them spans 11 bases.

On the study overall, not on this receptor specifically: Naive subsets generally had larger estimated clonotype richness than memory subsets. Rarefaction of sorted-subset datasets indicated incomplete sequencing despite the large sequencing depth. Only blood was sampled, and tissue TCR repertoires likely differ from those in blood. The genetic and exposure-history diversity represented was limited by the small number of donors. Based on pairwise subsampling, the degree of clonotype sharing among donors was expected to be affected by sequencing depth. Compared with non-shared clonotypes, clonotypes shared by all four sorted-subset donors had higher generation probabilities. Across four donors, 4.5% to 6.5% of naive CD4, roughly 3.5% of naive CD8, about 2.3% of memory CD4, and under 0.45% of memory CD8 clonotypes were shared.

TCR CDR3 regions were amplified from genomic DNA by multiplex PCR using the deep immunoSEQ assay. Genomic DNA extracted from each cell subset was distributed evenly over all wells of several immunoSEQ 96-well plates, and each plate served as one replicate. For sorted subsets, approximately 210 ng genomic DNA, equal to 25,000 to 35,000 T cell genomes, was loaded into each replicate PCR. Purified libraries were quantified with a Qubit 3.0 fluorometer, sized on a Bioanalyzer 2100, and re-quantified with the KAPA Library Quantification kit. Each immunoSEQ 96-well plate was sequenced on its own single-read 150-cycle Illumina NextSeq 550 flow cell. The authors processed their data as follows. Because the immunoSEQ output included only junctional sequences and no quality scores, the filtering could not be the same as the filtering used for full-length reads. Sequences were annotated with PyIR, a Python wrapper for IgBLAST v1.9, using IMGT germline references to assign V/J genes and CDR3. Any read was removed if the V/J assignment was weak (E-value above 1e-6), the CDR3 was missing, or the read contained stop codons, out-of-frame junctions, or ambiguous translated residues. V3J clonotypes were defined as sequences sharing an identical inferred V gene, J gene, and CDR3 amino acid sequence. The percentage overlap between two repertoires was calculated by dividing the number of shared unique clonotypes by the size of the smaller repertoire. Three approaches were used to assess repertoire richness: RTK rarefaction, the Chao1 estimator, and Recon v2.1 estimates of unobserved clonotypes. Generation probabilities were computed with OLGA for all TCRbeta clonotypes obtained by the gDNA method from several donors. The clones in this table, taken by TCRdb from immuneACCESS, are in-frame only. Not every clone is retained; where verified, under half of the shortfall comes from an unresolved V gene, and the cause of the rest is unknown. V and J calls plus clone size are reproduced from that table; the DNA served to infer D and trimming. In this sample the table shows 950,000 to 1,300,000 clones, 65% to 80% of which occur a single time. The ten top clones hold about 1.5% of the sample.

This clonotype originated in a man aged 18-30 years in good health. The chain was built from TRBV5-4 and TRBJ2-6; 5 matching bases give a weak D call of TRBD1. Material for sequencing was memory CD4+ T cells sorted from blood. The sample's cell subset or site label, in plain terms: CD45RA-negative fraction. This receptor carries the CDR3 CASSLGHASGANVLTF. At the DNA level, the sequence is TGTGCCAGCAGCCTTGGACACGCCTCTGGGGCCAACGTCCTGACTTTC.